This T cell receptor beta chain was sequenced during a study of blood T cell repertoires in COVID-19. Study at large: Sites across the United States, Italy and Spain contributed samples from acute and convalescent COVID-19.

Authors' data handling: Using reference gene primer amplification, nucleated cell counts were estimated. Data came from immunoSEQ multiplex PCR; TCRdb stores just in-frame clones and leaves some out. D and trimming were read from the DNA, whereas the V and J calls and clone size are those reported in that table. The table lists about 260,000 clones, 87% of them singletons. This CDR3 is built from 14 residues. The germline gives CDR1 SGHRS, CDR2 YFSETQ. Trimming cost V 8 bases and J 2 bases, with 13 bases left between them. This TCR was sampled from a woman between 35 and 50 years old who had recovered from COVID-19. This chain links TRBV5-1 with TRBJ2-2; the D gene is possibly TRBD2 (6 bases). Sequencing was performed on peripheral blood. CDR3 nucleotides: TGCGCCAGTGGCGGGACGCCCAACACCGGGGAGCTGTTTTTT. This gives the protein CASGGTPNTGELFF.